The clone carrying this TCR beta chain was recorded a few times. TCRdb re-called the 5' RACE reads with MiXCR, one entry per CDR3 protein. The sample carries about 540,000 distinct CDR3 sequences, about 20% recorded once. This sample is drawn from a study of T-cell memory formation after mild COVID-19. Study overall: TCR clusters were largely donor specific.

The CDR3 covers 15 residues. Germline V lookup: CDR1 LGHNA, CDR2 YSLEER. J was trimmed by 5 bases and V by 2 bases; bases with no gene match: 5. The sequenced sample was PBMCs or a T cell subset sorted from them (not recorded which). This TCR was recovered from an adult woman who had mild COVID-19 (a few samples of this study predate the infection). Cell type and time point are not known. The gene calls are TRBV4-3 and TRBJ2-7; TRBD2 matches 11 bases. The CDR3 nucleotides read TGCGCCAGCAGCCAACTACGACTAGCGGGACACGAGCAGTACTTC. Translation gives CASSQLRLAGHEQYF.